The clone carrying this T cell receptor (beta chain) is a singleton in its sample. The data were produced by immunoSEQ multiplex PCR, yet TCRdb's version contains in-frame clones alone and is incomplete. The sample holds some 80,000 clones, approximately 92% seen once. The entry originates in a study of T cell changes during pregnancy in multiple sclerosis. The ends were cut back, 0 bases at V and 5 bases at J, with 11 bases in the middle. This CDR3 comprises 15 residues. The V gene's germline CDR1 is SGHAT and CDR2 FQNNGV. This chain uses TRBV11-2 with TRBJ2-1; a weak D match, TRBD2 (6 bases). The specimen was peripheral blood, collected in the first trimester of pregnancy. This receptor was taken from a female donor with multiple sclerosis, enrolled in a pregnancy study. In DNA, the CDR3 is TGTGCCAGCAGCTTAGAGCGAACTAGCCACAATGAGCAGTTCTTC. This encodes CASSLERTSHNEQFF.